Below are 22 T cell receptor beta chains sequenced from a single sample in a study of T cells expressing NK-cell markers. Reprocessing the 5' RACE reads, TCRdb reports a single entry for every CDR3 protein and omits DNA. This sample's table reports roughly 170,000 distinct CDR3 sequences. Sequencing was carried out using blood T cells: a sorted CD56 or NKG2C T cell subset, CD4+ or CD8+ T cells, or bulk PBMC T cells (not recorded which). These receptors all stem from a woman aged 18 to 75 in good health.

The J gene is TRBJ2-7, the V gene TRBV4-2; the D call from TCRdb, TRBD2, cannot be confirmed without DNA. Germline CDR1 LGHNA, CDR2 YNFKEQ. This CDR3 is built from 16 residues. CDR3: CASSQDASGTSYEQYF.

The V call is TRBV5-1, the J call TRBJ2-1; TCRdb picks TRBD2, but there is no DNA to check that call. Looked up from germline, CDR1 is SGHRS and CDR2 is YFSETQ. The CDR3 has 15 residues. The CDR3 loop is CASSLNAGSGVEQFF. Based on the CDR3 plus reference TRBV5-1 and TRBJ2-1, the full variable domain is KAGVTQTPRYLIKTRGQQVTLSCSPISGHRSVSWYQQTPGQGLQFLFEYFSETQRNKGNFPGRFSGRQFSNSRSEMNVSTLELGDSALYLCASSLNAGSGVEQFFGPGTRLTVL.

The CDR3 protein is CASSLGGKEQFF. This chain joins TRBV5-6 and TRBJ2-1; TCRdb selects TRBD1, and the lack of DNA leaves this call unchecked. Germline values: CDR1 SGHDT, CDR2 YYEEEE. The CDR3 totals 12 residues.

J is TRBJ2-7 and V is TRBV28. This CDR3 is built from 18 residues. Germline values: CDR1 MDHEN, CDR2 SYDVKM. The chain's CDR3 is CASSQRRKFRPEDYEQYF. The full variable domain, its missing parts supplied by reference TRBV28 and TRBJ2-7, is DVKVTQSSRYLVKRTGEKVFLECVQDMDHENMFWYRQDPGLGLRLIYFSYDVKMKEKGDIPEGYSVSREKKERFSLILESASTNQTSMYLCASSQRRKFRPEDYEQYFGPGTRLTVT.

V usage is TRBV28 and J usage is TRBJ2-3. The CDR3 contains 15 residues. Germline V gene sequence: CDR1 MDHEN, CDR2 SYDVKM. The CDR3 reads CASSTWRIRADTQYF.

The chain uses TRBV3-1 and TRBJ1-2; TCRdb names TRBD1, which stays unverified in the absence of DNA. This CDR3 spans 13 amino acids. Per germline, CDR1 LGHDT and CDR2 YNNKEL (reference sequence). CDR3 loop: CASSLTGGVGYTF. The complete variable domain, with remaining parts taken from reference TRBV3-1 and TRBJ1-2, reads DTAVSQTPKYLVTQMGNDKSIKCEQNLGHDTMYWYKQDSKKFLKIMFSYNNKELIINETVPNRFSPKSPDKAHLNLHINSLELGDSAVYFCASSLTGGVGYTFGSGTRLTVV.

The V and J genes are TRBV11-1 and TRBJ1-5; TCRdb reports TRBD1, a call that lacks DNA to check it against. The CDR3 has 19 residues. Looked up from germline, CDR1 is SGHAT and CDR2 is FQDESV (reference sequence). The CDR3 is CASSLGPRGGPYSNQPQHF.

The rearrangement uses TRBV3-1 and TRBJ2-4. CDR3 length equals 12 residues. Germline CDR1 and CDR2: LGHDT and YNNKEL (reference sequence). CDR3 amino acids: CASSQAENIQYF.

The gene calls are TRBV30 and TRBJ1-4. Germline values: CDR1 GTSNPN, CDR2 SVGIG (reference sequence). The CDR3 loop spans 14 amino acids. CDR3 amino acids: CAWRSMTANEKLFF. The variable domain in full, completed from reference TRBV30 and TRBJ1-4, reads SQTIHQWPATLVQPVGSPLSLECTVEGTSNPNLYWYRQAAGRGLQLLFYSVGIGQISSEVPQNLSASRPQDRQFILSSKKLLLSDSGFYLCAWRSMTANEKLFFGSGTQLSVL.

The J gene is TRBJ2-3, the V gene TRBV12-3 or TRBV12-4; TCRdb's D call of TRBD2 is untestable without DNA. The CDR3 runs 16 residues. The CDR3 sequence: CASKKKIASSTDTQYF.

The chain links TRBV5-1 to TRBJ1-1. Germline lookup yields CDR1 SGHRS and CDR2 YFSETQ. This CDR3 spans 14 amino acids. The CDR3 region is CASKRGGEDTEAFF.

The V call is TRBV4-1, the J call TRBJ2-3; TCRdb's D call, TRBD2, is unchecked because there is no DNA. Germline CDR1 and CDR2: MGHRA and YSYEKL. The CDR3 has 16 residues. CDR3 sequence: CASSQGLAADTDTQYF.

The V call is TRBV14, the J call TRBJ2-3; absent DNA, TCRdb's TRBD2 call cannot be checked. Germline V lookup: CDR1 SGHDN, CDR2 FVKESK. The CDR3 has 15 residues. The CDR3 here is CASSQVAGATDTQYF.

The chain combines TRBV7-3 with TRBJ2-1; TCRdb reports TRBD2, a call that lacks DNA to check it against. The CDR3 covers 13 residues. Germline V gene sequence: CDR1 SGHTA, CDR2 FQGTGA. The CDR3 region is CASSPLVSNEQFF.

CDR3 in amino acids: CASSGDRYSNQPQHF. V gene TRBV6-1 combines with J gene TRBJ1-5. The germline gives CDR1 MNHNS, CDR2 SASEGT. This CDR3 contains 15 residues.

The V and J genes are TRBV6-1 and TRBJ1-5; checking the TCRdb D call of TRBD1 is not possible without DNA. The CDR3 length is 15 residues. The germline CDR1 and CDR2 sequences are MNHNS and SASEGT. The CDR3 loop is CASSELDRNNQPQHF.

The rearrangement uses TRBV2 and TRBJ1-2. CDR1 and CDR2 (germline): SNHLY, FYNNEI. This CDR3 is built from 13 residues. Here the CDR3 reads CASSVQGLNGYTF.

The chain combines TRBV5-1 with TRBJ1-1; TCRdb's D gene call, TRBD1, goes unchecked for lack of DNA. Germline CDR1 SGHRS, CDR2 YFSETQ. The CDR3 totals 15 residues. CDR3: CASSLGQGPYTEAFF.

This chain links TRBV4-2 with TRBJ2-1; TCRdb names TRBD1, which stays unverified in the absence of DNA. The V gene's germline CDR1 is LGHNA and CDR2 YNFKEQ. The CDR3 totals 15 residues. CDR3 region: CASSQARGVGGEQFF.

The CDR3 sequence: CSVRRGQGQDEQYF. V usage is TRBV29-1 and J usage is TRBJ2-7; as DNA is missing, the TRBD1 call by TCRdb cannot be tested. This CDR3 spans 14 amino acids. Germline lookup yields CDR1 SQVTM and CDR2 ANQGSEA.

The genes are TRBV3-1 and TRBJ2-2; TCRdb reports TRBD2, a call that lacks DNA to check it against. This CDR3 has 16 amino acids. Germline CDR1 reads LGHDT; CDR2 reads YNNKEL (reference sequence). The CDR3 loop is CASSLGLAGLGGELFF.

The V and J genes are TRBV4-1 and TRBJ1-4. CDR3 length equals 15 residues. Germline V gene data show CDR1 as MGHRA and CDR2 as YSYEKL. The CDR3 is CASSPSGARNEKLFF.